Presented here are 3 T cell receptor beta chains from one specimen sequenced in a study of early T cells in non-severe SARS-CoV-2 infection. MiXCR was run by TCRdb on the 5' RACE reads, yielding one entry per CDR3 protein. In the table there are about 92,000 distinct CDR3 sequences, 14% of which are singletons. The sequenced sample was whole blood. These receptors all stem from an adult who was a healthcare worker with PCR-confirmed SARS-CoV-2 infection or an uninfected control (not recorded which).

In this sample, this clonotype turned up many times. The CDR3, as DNA: TGTGCCATCAGTGAGAGGACACAAAGCCCCTACGAGCAGTACTTC. This gives the protein CAISERTQSPYEQYF. The rearrangement links TRBV10-3 to TRBJ2-7; perhaps TRBD1 as D (5 bases). The V gene's germline CDR1 is ENHRY and CDR2 SYGVKD. The length of the CDR3 is 15 residues. The V end was cut by 2 bases, the J end by 2 bases, with 13 bases between.

V and J are TRBV6-5 and TRBJ1-5, with TRBD1 matching over 8 bases. CDR3 size: 14 residues. Germline CDR1 reads MNHEY; CDR2 reads SVGAGI. Losses at the gene ends were 5 bases for V and 5 bases for J; bases not matched to a gene: 5. The CDR3 is CASSLDREYQPQHF. The CDR3 DNA follows: TGTGCCAGCAGTCTGGACAGGGAATATCAGCCCCAGCATTTT.

V and J are TRBV7-8 and TRBJ2-4; maybe TRBD1 (6 bases). Germline V lookup: CDR1 SGHVS, CDR2 FQNEAQ. V was clipped by 5 bases and J by 5 bases, with 13 bases between them. The CDR3 totals 14 residues. The CDR3 sequence: CASSPHWTENIQYF. DNA for the CDR3: TGTGCCAGCAGCCCTCACTGGACAGAAAACATTCAGTACTTC.